This entry concerns a single T cell receptor (beta chain). CDR1 is SGDLS, CDR2 YYNGEE, per germline. The CDR3 runs to 17 residues. V lost 0 bases, J lost 1 base, and 9 bases stayed unmatched. The data belong to a study of blood T cell repertoires in COVID-19. About the study: Acute and convalescent COVID-19 specimens originated in the United States, Italy and Spain. PBMCs, B-cell-depleted T cells, or T cells provided the cDNA or gDNA that made up the material.

TCRdb's table, derived via immunoSEQ multiplex PCR, lists solely in-frame clones and lacks some. The table lists about 86,000 clones, around 87% of them singletons, with over 0.95% in the top ten. The clonotype comes from a human donor in a cohort sampled during active COVID-19. J is TRBJ1-1 and V is TRBV9, with TRBD1 matching 7 bases. Sequenced: peripheral blood. The CDR3 sequence: CASSVGARGTRNTEAFF. CDR3 nucleotides: TGTGCCAGCAGCGTAGGAGCCAGGGGGACTCGGAACACTGAAGCTTTCTTT.